These 28 T cell receptor beta chains originate from one sample sequenced in a study of cytomegalovirus exposure and HLA in healthy donors. Vbeta (60) and Jbeta (13) primers were used in the PCR. Sequencing was performed with immunoSEQ multiplex PCR; in TCRdb, only in-frame clones are kept and a portion is missing. The repertoire consists of over 40,000 clones, with about 77% occurring once and the leading ten covering 2.5% to 3%. The sequencing input was PBMCs. The source is a middle-aged woman in good health and CMV-seropositive.

V gene TRBV6-4 combines with J gene TRBJ2-1, with D perhaps matching TRBD2 (6 bases). Trimming cost V 6 bases and J 2 bases, with 14 bases left between them. This CDR3 is 15 amino acids long. The germline V gene has CDR1 MRHNA and CDR2 SNTAGT. This CDR3 reads CASRREATPYNEQFF. CDR3 nucleotide sequence: TGTGCCAGCAGGAGGGAGGCCACCCCCTACAATGAGCAGTTCTTC.

The rearrangement uses TRBV29-1 and TRBJ1-4; 9 nucleotides match TRBD1. Germline loops: CDR1 SQVTM, CDR2 ANQGSEA. The CDR3 is made up of 15 amino acids. J lost 6 bases, V lost 4 bases, and 9 bases had no gene match. For the CDR3, the DNA is TGCAGCGTTGCCCCTGGACAGGGGAATCATGAAAAACTGTTTTTT. This sequence encodes CSVAPGQGNHEKLFF. Full variable domain (rest looked up from reference TRBV29-1 and TRBJ1-4): SAVISQKPSRDICQRGTSLTIQCQVDSQVTMMFWYRQQPGQSLTLIATANQGSEATYESGFVIDKFPISRPNLTFSTLTVSNMSPEDSSIYLCSVAPGQGNHEKLFFGSGTQLSVL.

The chain carries TRBV10-2 and TRBJ1-2; 11 positions match TRBD1. Germline values: CDR1 WSHSY, CDR2 SAAADI. Trimming cost V 7 bases and J 2 bases; bases outside gene matches: 9. CDR3 length: 16 residues. CDR3 sequence (DNA): TGCGCCAGCATGTCCGGACAGGGGGCCTCAAACTATGGCTACACCTTC. It specifies CASMSGQGASNYGYTF.

The chain carries TRBV7-9 and TRBJ2-1; possible D gene TRBD2, 6 bases. V lost 5 bases and J lost 7, with 12 bases in between. The CDR3 totals 13 residues. The germline V gene has CDR1 SEHNR and CDR2 FQNEAQ (reference sequence). This chain's CDR3 is CASSIPGGNEQFF. Written as DNA, the CDR3 is TGTGCCAGCAGCATACCCGGGGGTAATGAGCAGTTCTTC. Using reference TRBV7-9 and TRBJ2-1 for the parts outside the CDR3, the full variable domain is DTGVSQNPRHKITKRGQNVTFRCDPISEHNRLYWYRQTLGQGPEFLTYFQNEAQLEKSRLLSDRFSAERPKGSFSTLEIQRTEQGDSAMYLCASSIPGGNEQFFGPGTRLTVL.

This clone was recorded only once. V is TRBV7-9 and J is TRBJ1-2; 9 bases match TRBD1. CDR3 length: 13 amino acids. Losses at the gene ends were 5 bases for V and 6 bases for J; bases not matched to a gene: 4. CDR1 is SEHNR, CDR2 FQNEAQ, per germline (reference sequence). The CDR3 DNA sequence: TGTGCCAGCAGCCCGGACAGGGGCCATGGCTACACCTTC. Protein product: CASSPDRGHGYTF.

The CDR3 DNA reads as TGTGCCTGGAGGGACAGATACAATGAGCAGTTCTTC. This codes for CAWRDRYNEQFF. The chain carries TRBV30 and TRBJ2-1, with D tentatively TRBD1 (6 bases). Trimming removed 3 bases at V and 4 bases at J, with 7 bases between. Germline V gene data show CDR1 as GTSNPN and CDR2 as SVGIG (reference sequence). The CDR3 covers 12 residues.

V is TRBV5-4 and J is TRBJ1-2; D gene unclear. In germline, CDR1 is SGHNT, CDR2 YYREEE (reference sequence). Trimming took off 1 base at V and 8 bases at J, with 9 bases between the two ends. The CDR3 is 12 amino acids. CDR3 in DNA: TGTGCCAGCAGCTTGTACGCGGGGGGCTACACCTTC. It codes for CASSLYAGGYTF.

The rearrangement joins TRBV6-5 to TRBJ2-2; D remains unclear. CDR1 is MNHEY, CDR2 SVGAGI, per germline. V lost 5 bases and J lost 3, with 4 bases in between. The CDR3 has 12 amino acids. The CDR3 DNA sequence: TGTGCCAGCAGTGCAGACACCGGGGAGCTGTTTTTT. Its translation is CASSADTGELFF.

This clone was counted a single time. The genes are TRBV2 and TRBJ1-6; a weak D match, TRBD1 (6 bases). V was cut by 7 bases and J by 10 bases, with 20 bases left in between. Germline values: CDR1 SNHLY, CDR2 FYNNEI. The length of the CDR3 is 15 residues. DNA for the CDR3: TGTGCCAGCAACCTAAAGGGAGGGGGGGGATCACCCCTCCACTTT. Translating gives CASNLKGGGGSPLHF.

The chain couples TRBV7-2 to TRBJ2-1; D might be TRBD1 (6 bases). Trimming cost V 5 bases and J 8 bases, with 13 bases left between them. CDR1 and CDR2 from the germline V gene are SGHTA and FQGNSA. The length of the CDR3 is 13 residues. CDR3 in amino acids: CASSRTGWDEQFF. The DNA for the CDR3 is TGTGCCAGCAGCCGTACAGGGTGGGATGAGCAGTTCTTC.

The chain has TRBV2 and TRBJ2-3, with 7 positions matching TRBD2. CDR1 is SNHLY and CDR2 is FYNNEI in the germline V gene. The CDR3 runs to 14 residues. The V gene end was trimmed by 8 bases and the J gene end by 0 bases; junction bases not matched to a gene: 5. CDR3 nucleotides: TGTGCCAGCGGGTGGGGAGGGAGCACAGATACGCAGTATTTT. Protein: CASGWGGSTDTQYF.

This CDR3 reads CASSPKWGGQGAYEQFF. CDR3 in DNA: TGTGCCAGCAGCCCAAAGTGGGGGGGACAGGGGGCGTATGAGCAGTTCTTC. This chain joins TRBV7-2 and TRBJ2-1, with TRBD1 matching 12 bases. Trimming at V came to 5 bases and at J to 8 bases, leaving 13 bases not matched to a gene. The CDR3 consists of 17 residues. Germline assignment: CDR1 SGHTA and CDR2 FQGNSA.

In this sample, this clone turned up a few times. V usage is TRBV7-9 and J usage is TRBJ1-1; D unclear. V was cut by 1 base and J by 1 base, with 7 bases left in between. Germline-derived CDR1 and CDR2 are SEHNR and FQNEAQ (reference sequence). This CDR3 spans 14 amino acids. The CDR3 spells CASSLVAGNTEAFF. For the CDR3, the DNA is TGTGCCAGCAGCTTAGTCGCAGGGAACACTGAAGCTTTCTTT. Full variable domain (remainder filled in from reference TRBV7-9 and TRBJ1-1): DTGVSQNPRHKITKRGQNVTFRCDPISEHNRLYWYRQTLGQGPEFLTYFQNEAQLEKSRLLSDRFSAERPKGSFSTLEIQRTEQGDSAMYLCASSLVAGNTEAFFGQGTRLTVV.

The chain uses TRBV12-5 and TRBJ2-3; 8 nucleotides agree with TRBD2. The V gene's germline CDR1 is LGHNT and CDR2 FRNRAP. V trimming: 6 bases; J trimming: 6 bases; junction bases outside the gene matches: 5. The CDR3 length is 13 residues. In DNA form, the CDR3 reads TGTGCTAGTGGACGGACTAGCCTGGATACGCAGTATTTT. This sequence encodes CASGRTSLDTQYF.

CDR3 region: CASSTAPSGGAYEQYF. CDR3 sequence (DNA): TGCGCCAGCAGCACGGCTCCTAGCGGGGGGGCCTACGAGCAGTACTTC. This chain connects TRBV5-1 to TRBJ2-7; 12 positions match TRBD2. CDR1 and CDR2 from the germline V gene are SGHRS and YFSETQ. After removal of 4 bases from V and 2 bases from J, the junction contained 7 bases not matched to a gene. The CDR3 totals 16 residues.

This chain uses TRBV7-2 with TRBJ1-3; the D is unclear. The CDR3 is 13 amino acids. Trimming shortened V by 1 base and J by 6 bases, and 7 bases separated the two germline ends. The germline CDR1 and CDR2 sequences are SGHTA and FQGNSA. The CDR3 region is CASSLGGENTIYF. The CDR3 DNA reads TGTGCCAGCAGCTTAGGAGGAGAAAACACCATATATTTT.

This chain joins TRBV27 and TRBJ1-2; D unresolved. V dropped 6 bases and J dropped 7 bases, with 15 bases sitting between them. In germline, CDR1 is MNHEY, CDR2 SMNVEV (reference sequence). This CDR3 contains 13 residues. The CDR3 sequence is CASRLTLLSGYTF. Here the CDR3 DNA reads TGTGCCAGCAGACTTACCCTTCTCTCTGGCTACACCTTC.

The chain combines TRBV25-1 with TRBJ1-4, with D unresolved. The V end lost 4 bases, the J end lost 7 bases, and 10 bases lay between the germline ends. The length of the CDR3 is 13 residues. Germline V gene lookup returns CDR1 MGHDK and CDR2 SYGVNS. CDR3 nucleotides: TGTGCCAGCAGTGCCCAGGTCGGTGAAAAACTGTTTTTT. It encodes CASSAQVGEKLFF. The full variable domain, rest sourced from reference TRBV25-1 and TRBJ1-4, is EADIYQTPRYLVIGTGKKITLECSQTMGHDKMYWYQQDPGMELHLIHYSYGVNSTEKGDLSSESTVSRIRTEHFPLTLESARPSHTSQYLCASSAQVGEKLFFGSGTQLSVL.

The chain employs TRBV28 and TRBJ2-5, with D perhaps assigned TRBD1 or TRBD2 (7 bases each). Looked up from germline, CDR1 is MDHEN and CDR2 is SYDVKM. V lost 10 bases, J lost 5 bases, and 14 bases lay in between. The CDR3 is made up of 12 amino acids. The CDR3 bases are TGTGCCACCAGGGGGGGAGAGGAGACCCAGTACTTC. It specifies CATRGGEETQYF.

This chain uses TRBV4-1 with TRBJ1-5; maybe TRBD1 (6 bases). V was shortened by 0 bases and J by 7 bases, with 7 bases between the two germline ends. Germline assignment: CDR1 MGHRA and CDR2 YSYEKL. The CDR3 is made up of 13 amino acids. CDR3 protein: CASSQEGAQPQHF. The CDR3 DNA reads as TGCGCCAGCAGCCAAGAGGGGGCCCAGCCCCAGCATTTT.

This chain links TRBV4-3 with TRBJ1-6; 10 positions match TRBD1. With V trimmed by 0 bases and J by 9 bases, 5 bases remained unmatched. The CDR3 has 16 amino acids. Per germline, CDR1 LGHNA and CDR2 YSLEER. The CDR3 DNA reads TGCGCCAGCAGCCAAGAAACCGGGACAGGGGCTTCACCCCTCCACTTT. Its translation is CASSQETGTGASPLHF.

Only one count was recorded for this clone. The chain uses TRBV6-1 and TRBJ2-3; 7 nucleotides match TRBD2. Germline V CDR1 and CDR2: MNHNS, SASEGT. The CDR3 is made up of 13 amino acids. The V segment lost 5 bases and the J segment 6 bases; nucleotides outside the gene matches: 5. CDR3 coding DNA: TGTGCCAGCAGTACCTGGGGGGGGGATACGCAGTATTTT. It codes for CASSTWGGDTQYF.

In nucleotides, the CDR3 is TGTGCCAGCAGCCCCGGACAGGCGAACACTGAAGCTTTCTTT. Amino acids: CASSPGQANTEAFF. This chain uses TRBV7-9 with TRBJ1-1, with 7 nucleotides matching TRBD1. The CDR3 has 14 residues. CDR1 and CDR2 from the germline V gene are SEHNR and FQNEAQ (reference sequence). With 5 bases clipped from V and 1 base from J, the junction kept 4 bases outside the gene matches.

The V and J genes are TRBV15 and TRBJ1-5; the D gene is possibly TRBD1 (6 bases). Germline values: CDR1 LNHNV, CDR2 YYDKDF (reference sequence). V was cut by 0 bases and J by 7 bases, with 13 bases left in between. The CDR3 length is 15 residues. CDR3 sequence (DNA): TGTGCCACCAGCAGAGATGTGGGGGCTCACCAGCCCCAGCATTTT. This encodes CATSRDVGAHQPQHF.

The chain recombines TRBV18 with TRBJ1-5; a possible D gene is TRBD1 (5 bases). CDR3 length: 16 residues. CDR1 is KGHSH and CDR2 is LQKENI in the germline V gene. Trimming took 3 bases from V and 6 from J, leaving 18 bases between them. CDR3 loop: CASSPSSAGQFQPQHF. CDR3 DNA sequence: TGTGCCAGCTCACCCTCCTCCGCAGGGCAGTTTCAGCCCCAGCATTTT.

V gene TRBV6-5 combines with J gene TRBJ2-1; TRBD2 matches 13 bases. In germline, CDR1 is MNHEY, CDR2 SVGAGI. The CDR3 extends over 14 amino acids. V lost 6 bases and J lost 5; bases outside the gene matches: 1. DNA of the CDR3: TGTGCCAGCAGCGGACTAGCGGGGGACAATGAGCAGTTCTTC. Translation: CASSGLAGDNEQFF.

This sequence joins TRBV7-9 and TRBJ1-3; D unclear. The CDR3 totals 16 residues. With 4 bases removed from V and 4 bases from J, the gap between germline ends came to 17 bases. Germline values: CDR1 SEHNR, CDR2 FQNEAQ (reference sequence). The CDR3 loop reads CASSSNQRPLGNTIYF. CDR3 in DNA: TGTGCCAGCAGCTCCAATCAGAGGCCGTTAGGAAACACCATATATTTT. Full variable domain (outside the CDR3, taken from reference TRBV7-9 and TRBJ1-3): DTGVSQNPRHKITKRGQNVTFRCDPISEHNRLYWYRQTLGQGPEFLTYFQNEAQLEKSRLLSDRFSAERPKGSFSTLEIQRTEQGDSAMYLCASSSNQRPLGNTIYFGEGSWLTVV.

Only one count was recorded for this clone. The V call is TRBV29-1, the J call TRBJ2-3; 11 positions match TRBD2. J gave up 5 bases and V 5 bases, and 6 bases lay outside the gene matches. Per germline, CDR1 SQVTM and CDR2 ANQGSEA. The length of the CDR3 is 14 residues. The CDR3 spells CSVLLAGAIDTQYF. As DNA, the CDR3 is TGCAGCGTTCTACTAGCGGGGGCTATAGATACGCAGTATTTT.